The T cell receptor (beta chain) described here comes from a study of T cell repertoires in cytomegalovirus infection. Trimming removed 5 bases at V and 7 bases at J, with 12 bases between. Germline CDR1 SEHNR, CDR2 FQNEAQ (reference sequence). The CDR3 is made up of 13 amino acids. This clonotype was seen repeatedly, ten times or more. Antigen unknown. MiXCR was run by TCRdb on the reads, yielding one entry per CDR3 protein. Among about 71,000 distinct CDR3 sequences listed, 20% were seen once. Study results and caveats: In two of eight donors, the top clonotype was HLA-C-restricted CMV-specific.

Sequences were derived from CD8+ T cells from cultured PBMCs, sampled from culture after CMV antigen stimulation. The receptor's source is a human donor in good health (CMV status not recorded). Some clones in this sample may be carry-over from other donors' samples. This chain uses TRBV7-9 with TRBJ2-1, with D hard to call. CDR3 DNA sequence: TGTGCCAGCAGCCCCAAGGGTGGGAATGAGCAGTTCTTC. Translation gives CASSPKGGNEQFF.